This T cell receptor (beta chain) was captured in a study of CXCR3-negative and CXCR3-positive naive CD8 T cells. Study summary: The total count of TRB reads reached 120 million to 150 million, and each library contributed about 1.5 +/- 0.3 million. Study-level results: Memory cells showed distinct TRBV-TRBJ patterns, while the two naive subsets matched. Researchers report CXCR3 expression partially decreased after cryopreservation, with fresh PBMCs used in most assays.

Comments on this clonotype: Its antigen is not known.

The TRB cDNA libraries were prepared by 5' RACE with UMI labels. TCRdb reprocessed the 5' RACE reads and stores each CDR3 protein as one record, lacking DNA. This repertoire includes some 38,000 distinct CDR3 sequences. Triplicate sorts of 290,000 or so cells per CD8+ subset. The CDR3 length is 15 residues. Per the germline V gene, CDR1 is SQVTM and CDR2 is ANQGSEA. The rearrangement uses TRBV29-1 and TRBJ2-1. Specimen: memory CD8+ T cells from blood. The receptor was isolated from a human donor in good health. Some clones in this sample may be carry-over from other donors' samples. The CDR3 region is CSVEVLLHGLNEQFF.